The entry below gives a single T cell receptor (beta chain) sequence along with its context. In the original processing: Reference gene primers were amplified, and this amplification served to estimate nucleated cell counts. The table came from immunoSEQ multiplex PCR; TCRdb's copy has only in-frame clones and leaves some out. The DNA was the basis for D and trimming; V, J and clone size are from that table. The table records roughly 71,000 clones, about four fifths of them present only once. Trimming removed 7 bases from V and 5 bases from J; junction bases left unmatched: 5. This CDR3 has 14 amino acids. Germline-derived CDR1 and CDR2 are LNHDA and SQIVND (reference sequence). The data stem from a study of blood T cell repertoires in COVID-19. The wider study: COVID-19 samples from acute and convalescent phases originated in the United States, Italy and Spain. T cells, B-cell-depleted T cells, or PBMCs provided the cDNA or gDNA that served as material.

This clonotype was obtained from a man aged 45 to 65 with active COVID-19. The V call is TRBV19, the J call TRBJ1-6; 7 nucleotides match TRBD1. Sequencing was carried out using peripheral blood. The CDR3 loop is CASTLTGNNSPLHF. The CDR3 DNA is TGTGCCAGTACCCTGACAGGGAATAATTCACCCCTCCACTTT. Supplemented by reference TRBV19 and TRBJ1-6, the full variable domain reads DGGITQSPKYLFRKEGQNVTLSCEQNLNHDAMYWYRQDPGQGLRLIYYSQIVNDFQKGDIAEGYSVSREKKESFPLTVTSAQKNPTAFYLCASTLTGNNSPLHFGNGTRLTVT.